The clone carrying this TCR beta chain was detected a few times. Its antigen is undetermined. This entry belongs to a study of T cells after yellow fever vaccination. General study findings and limits: A large majority of primary-vaccination clones showed up again after the booster (approximately 95% CD4, about 87% CD8).

TCRdb independently ran MiXCR on the 5' RACE reads; one entry per CDR3 protein. The table includes roughly 500,000 distinct CDR3 sequences, over 15% detected once. This receptor was taken from a man between 25 and 39 years old who received the YFV17D yellow fever vaccine. The source material was PBMCs, sampled 15 days after the yellow fever booster vaccination.

CDR3 loop: CASRETTGARVICGYEQYF. The CDR3 nucleotides read TGTGCCAGCAGGGAGACGACCGGGGCTAGAGTAATATGCGGCTACGAGCAGTACTTC. The V and J genes are TRBV14 and TRBJ2-7; either TRBD1 or TRBD2 may supply D (5 bases each). From germline, CDR1 is SGHDN and CDR2 FVKESK. Trimming stripped 6 bases from V and 3 bases from J, with 30 bases between. The CDR3 spans 19 residues.